These 32 T cell receptor beta chains came from one sample sequenced in a study of T cell responses to AZD1222 COVID-19 vaccine. Sequencing was performed with immunoSEQ multiplex PCR; in TCRdb, only in-frame clones are kept and a portion is missing. The sample lists around 95,000 clones, approximately 87% occurring once. Source: peripheral blood, taken on day 0 of MenACWY control vaccination. Receptors originate from an adult in good health.

J is TRBJ1-1 and V is TRBV6-6; possibly TRBD1 for D (5 bases). The CDR3 has 14 amino acids. The germline V gene encodes CDR1 MNHNY and CDR2 SVGAGI (reference sequence). V shed 0 bases and J shed 4 bases, with 9 bases lying between them. CDR3 DNA: TGTGCCAGCAGTTACTCGATCAGGGTCACTGAAGCTTTCTTT. As protein: CASSYSIRVTEAFF.

The chain links TRBV3-1 (or the pseudogene TRBV3-2) to TRBJ1-1, with 7 bases that match TRBD1. The germline V gene encodes CDR1 LGHDT and CDR2 YNNKEL (reference sequence). Trimming took 0 bases from V and 0 from J; bases not matched to a gene: 13. This CDR3 contains 19 residues. CDR3 residues: CASSQDLLSRTGVNTEAFF. The CDR3 nucleotides read TGTGCCAGCAGCCAAGATCTTCTTAGTAGGACAGGCGTGAACACTGAAGCTTTCTTT.

This chain links TRBV15 with TRBJ2-3, with D possibly TRBD1 on 6 matching bases. The CDR3 length is 18 residues. Germline V gene data show CDR1 as LNHNV and CDR2 as YYDKDF (reference sequence). The V gene lost 1 base and the J gene lost 3 bases, with 20 bases spanning the gap. CDR3 nucleotide sequence: TGTGCCACCAGCAGAGGCCCTCCACAGGGAAAAAAAACAGATACGCAGTATTTT. It encodes CATSRGPPQGKKTDTQYF.

CDR3 sequence reads: CASSQGGVGRGWTDTQYF. In DNA form, the CDR3 reads TGCGCCAGCAGCCAAGGGGGGGTGGGTAGAGGATGGACAGATACGCAGTATTTT. The rearrangement links TRBV4-3 to TRBJ2-3; D may be TRBD2 (6 bases). The germline CDR1 and CDR2 sequences are LGHNA and YSLEER. The V gene lost 1 base and the J gene lost 3 bases, with 20 bases spanning the gap. CDR3 length: 18 amino acids.

The chain joins TRBV2 to TRBJ1-5; TRBD1 aligns across 7 bases. Trimming removed 4 bases from V and 0 bases from J; junction bases left unmatched: 6. Germline V lookup: CDR1 SNHLY, CDR2 FYNNEI. The CDR3 runs 16 residues. The DNA of the CDR3 is TGTGCCAGCAGTGGAGGGACAGTGTATAGCAATCAGCCCCAGCATTTT. Translation gives CASSGGTVYSNQPQHF.

The J gene is TRBJ1-6, the V gene TRBV19; D perhaps matches TRBD1 (5 bases). From germline, CDR1 is LNHDA and CDR2 SQIVND (reference sequence). This CDR3 contains 13 residues. The ends were cut back, 6 bases at V and 7 bases at J, with 10 bases in the middle. The CDR3, as DNA: TGTGCCAGTAGCGCAGGGCCGAATTCACCCCTCCACTTT. It codes for CASSAGPNSPLHF.

J is TRBJ2-5 and V is TRBV24-1; D unclear. CDR1 and CDR2 from the germline V gene are KGHDR and SFDVKD. This CDR3 spans 15 amino acids. V lost 8 bases to trimming and J lost 2 bases, with 17 bases between them. CDR3 bases: TGTGCCACCAAATCTCGAAGCGAAGGACAAGAGACCCAGTACTTC. Amino acid sequence: CATKSRSEGQETQYF.

The chain has TRBV6-5 and TRBJ1-2, with D possibly TRBD1 on 6 matching bases. With 8 bases removed from V and 5 bases from J, the gap between germline ends came to 12 bases. The CDR3 has 12 residues. Germline CDR1 reads MNHEY; CDR2 reads SVGAGI. The CDR3 sequence is CASSHRVYGYTF. As DNA, the CDR3 is TGTGCCAGCTCACACAGGGTTTATGGCTACACCTTC.

The chain carries TRBV9 and TRBJ2-3, with D possibly matching TRBD1 (7 bases). Germline CDR1 SGDLS, CDR2 YYNGEE. The V end was cut by 4 bases, the J end by 5 bases, with 20 bases between. This CDR3 has 16 residues. Here the CDR3 DNA reads TGTGCCAGCAGCCGCGGGACAGCGCGTTCTCGAGATACGCAGTATTTT. Protein sequence: CASSRGTARSRDTQYF. The full variable domain, its missing parts supplied by reference TRBV9 and TRBJ2-3, is DSGVTQTPKHLITATGQRVTLRCSPRSGDLSVYWYQQSLDQGLQFLIQYYNGEERAKGNILERFSAQQFPDLHSELNLSSLELGDSALYFCASSRGTARSRDTQYFGPGTRLTVL.

The chain carries TRBV7-2 and TRBJ2-1; D perhaps matches TRBD1 (6 bases). The V gene lost 11 bases and the J gene lost 3 bases, with 17 bases spanning the gap. Germline CDR1 is SGHTA and CDR2 is FQGNSA. This CDR3 is built from 14 residues. Here the CDR3 reads CALRTDTSYNEQFF. The CDR3 bases are TGTGCCTTACGGACAGACACCAGCTACAATGAGCAGTTCTTC.

The chain joins TRBV4-1 to TRBJ1-3; D remains ambiguous. This CDR3 has 13 residues. Per germline, CDR1 MGHRA and CDR2 YSYEKL. The V end lost 5 bases, the J end lost 4 bases, and 9 bases lay between the germline ends. The CDR3 here is CASSASQGNTIYF. CDR3 sequence (DNA): TGCGCCAGCAGCGCATCACAGGGAAACACCATATATTTT.

Comment on this clone: At one boundary the junction diverges from the germline segment, which might be a read error. This sequence joins TRBV4-1 and TRBJ2-7; D might be TRBD2 (6 bases). Germline-derived CDR1 and CDR2 are MGHRA and YSYEKL. The CDR3 is 12 amino acids. The CDR3 region has the DNA TGCGCCAGCAGCCAAATCGGGGGTCCGGCTAGCTTC. Translation gives CASSQIGGPASF.

CDR3 nucleotides: TGTGCCAGTAGCCAACCCGGACAGGGGGCCTCCTACGAGCAGTACTTC. It translates to CASSQPGQGASYEQYF. V and J are TRBV19 and TRBJ2-7, with TRBD1 matching over 11 bases. Per the germline V gene, CDR1 is LNHDA and CDR2 is SQIVND (reference sequence). CDR3 length: 16 amino acids. V shed 6 bases, J shed 0 bases, and the junction held 7 bases outside the gene matches.

The chain is built from TRBV28 and TRBJ2-7; the match to TRBD1 covers 8 bases. Per the germline V gene, CDR1 is MDHEN and CDR2 is SYDVKM. V lost 5 bases, J lost 4 bases, and 4 bases stayed unmatched. This CDR3 is 13 amino acids long. For the CDR3, the DNA is TGTGCCAGCAGTATTCAGGGGGCGTACGAGCAGTACTTC. Translated, it gives CASSIQGAYEQYF.

This clone has only one observation. The CDR3 is CASFRGGAGDTQYF. The DNA of the CDR3 is TGTGCCAGCTTTCGGGGGGGGGCAGGGGATACGCAGTATTTT. This chain uses TRBV6-5 with TRBJ2-3; 8 bases match TRBD2. The V and J ends lost 8 bases and 6 bases, in that order; junction bases with no gene match: 10. CDR1 is MNHEY, CDR2 SVGAGI, per germline. The CDR3 spans 14 residues.

A single count supports this clone. V usage is TRBV6-5 and J usage is TRBJ1-2, with a possible D match to TRBD1 (5 bases). The CDR3 totals 14 residues. Germline V gives CDR1 MNHEY, CDR2 SVGAGI. V was pared by 2 bases and J by 4 bases, with 11 bases between. CDR3 coding DNA: TGTGCCAGCAGTTACGGGGGGGGAGGCTATGGCTACACCTTC. Translating gives CASSYGGGGYGYTF.

The chain carries TRBV24-1 and TRBJ2-1; 8 positions agree with TRBD1. Germline V gene sequence: CDR1 KGHDR, CDR2 SFDVKD. V lost 7 bases, J lost 10 bases, and 5 bases stayed unmatched. This CDR3 has 12 amino acids. In DNA form, the CDR3 reads TGTGCCACCAGCGGGGACAGGCGAGAGCAGTTCTTC. As protein: CATSGDRREQFF.

This chain uses TRBV7-9 with TRBJ2-5, with a weak D call TRBD2 (6 bases). The CDR3 totals 13 residues. Germline V gives CDR1 SEHNR, CDR2 FQNEAQ (reference sequence). Between the trimmed V and J ends, which lost 4 bases and 5 bases, there was a span of 11 bases. CDR3 sequence reads: CASSSIREETQYF. The CDR3 DNA follows: TGTGCCAGCAGCTCCATACGGGAGGAGACCCAGTACTTC.

The chain links TRBV15 to TRBJ1-3; D not certain. The germline gives CDR1 LNHNV, CDR2 YYDKDF (reference sequence). V lost 0 bases, J lost 4 bases, and 13 bases lay in between. CDR3 length equals 16 residues. In DNA form, the CDR3 reads TGTGCCACCAGCAGAGAGTCGTTGGGCGGCGGAAACACCATATATTTT. Its translation: CATSRESLGGGNTIYF.

This clone was picked up a small number of times. The J gene is TRBJ1-5, the V gene TRBV6-5; the D gene is possibly TRBD1 (5 bases). V was clipped by 0 bases and J by 4 bases, with 7 bases between them. The germline CDR1 and CDR2 sequences are MNHEY and SVGAGI. There are 14 residues in the CDR3. CDR3 loop: CASSYSGANQPQHF. The CDR3 nucleotides read TGTGCCAGCAGTTACTCAGGGGCAAATCAGCCCCAGCATTTT.

The chain has TRBV4-3 and TRBJ2-3; possible D gene TRBD2, 7 bases. V was cut by 11 bases and J by 3 bases, with 18 bases left in between. This CDR3 is 14 amino acids long. CDR1 is LGHNA and CDR2 is YSLEER in the germline V gene. The CDR3 sequence: CAPQRDKETDTQYF. DNA for the CDR3: TGCGCCCCCCAGCGGGACAAGGAGACAGATACGCAGTATTTT.

This chain links TRBV5-1 with TRBJ2-2; the D gene is possibly TRBD2 (5 bases). Per the germline V gene, CDR1 is SGHRS and CDR2 is YFSETQ. V shed 0 bases and J shed 0 bases, with 6 bases lying between them. The CDR3 sequence is 15 residues long. The CDR3 region has the DNA TGCGCCAGCAGCTTGGAGCGGACGAACACCGGGGAGCTGTTTTTT. It is translated as CASSLERTNTGELFF.

For the CDR3, the DNA is TGCGCCAGCAGCCAAGATCTTGGGGGGGCTGAGGAAAAACTGTTTTTT. Its protein is CASSQDLGGAEEKLFF. This sequence joins TRBV4-3 and TRBJ1-4; D is perhaps TRBD1 (6 bases). This CDR3 is 16 amino acids long. Germline lookup yields CDR1 LGHNA and CDR2 YSLEER. Trimming removed 0 bases at V and 8 bases at J, with 16 bases between.

The chain carries TRBV19 and TRBJ1-5; no clear D. In germline, CDR1 is LNHDA, CDR2 SQIVND (reference sequence). This CDR3 is built from 14 residues. The V end lost 2 bases, the J end lost 2 bases, and 7 bases lay between the germline ends. The CDR3 here is CASSIRMGNQPQHF. CDR3 nucleotide sequence: TGTGCCAGTAGTATAAGGATGGGCAATCAGCCCCAGCATTTT.

This clone was counted once. The chain couples TRBV7-2 to TRBJ2-5, with D hard to call. The ends were cut back, 1 base at V and 1 base at J, with 7 bases in the middle. This CDR3 contains 14 residues. Germline CDR1 SGHTA, CDR2 FQGNSA. CDR3 nucleotide sequence: TGTGCCAGCAGCTTAGTAGGTCTCCAAGAGACCCAGTACTTC. Amino acid sequence: CASSLVGLQETQYF.

The chain carries TRBV7-8 and TRBJ1-1; D ambiguous. Trimming took off 5 bases at V and 1 base at J, with 14 bases between the two ends. The CDR3 has 15 amino acids. CDR1 and CDR2 (germline): SGHVS, FQNEAQ. The CDR3 nucleotides are TGTGCCAGCAGCCCCCCGGGCAGACCGAACACTGAAGCTTTCTTT. It codes for CASSPPGRPNTEAFF. Looking up the rest from reference TRBV7-8 and TRBJ1-1 gives the full variable domain: GAGVSQSPRYKVAKRGQDVALRCDPISGHVSLFWYQQALGQGPEFLTYFQNEAQLDKSGLPSDRFFAERPEGSVSTLKIQRTQQEDSAVYLCASSPPGRPNTEAFFGQGTRLTVV.

V usage is TRBV28 and J usage is TRBJ1-4; D remains ambiguous. This CDR3 is built from 13 residues. CDR1 is MDHEN, CDR2 SYDVKM, per germline. V lost 2 bases, J lost 6 bases, and 7 bases lay in between. In DNA, the CDR3 is TGTGCCAGCAGTTTAGCACAGTATGAAAAACTGTTTTTT. The encoded protein is CASSLAQYEKLFF.

The chain combines TRBV24-1 with TRBJ2-3; D is perhaps TRBD1 (6 bases). Germline V CDR1 and CDR2: KGHDR, SFDVKD. The CDR3 runs 12 residues. V was shortened by 6 bases and J by 9 bases, with 12 bases between the two germline ends. This chain's CDR3 is CATSRTGSTQYF. The CDR3 coding sequence is TGTGCCACCAGTCGCACAGGGTCGACGCAGTATTTT.

The V gene is TRBV28, the J gene TRBJ2-3; D is perhaps TRBD1 (5 bases). V was cut by 8 bases and J by 1 base, with 16 bases left in between. The CDR3 length is 15 residues. The germline gives CDR1 MDHEN, CDR2 SYDVKM. The CDR3 DNA is TGTGCCAGCGCATTCCGAGGCAGGGGCACAGATACGCAGTATTTT. This gives the protein CASAFRGRGTDTQYF.

The chain couples TRBV10-1 to TRBJ1-2; a weak D match, TRBD1 (6 bases). V was clipped by 10 bases and J by 4 bases, with 16 bases between them. Germline V gene lookup returns CDR1 WNHNN and CDR2 SYGVQD (reference sequence). CDR3 length: 13 amino acids. The chain's CDR3 is CANPQGNLYGYTF. The DNA of the CDR3 is TGCGCCAACCCCCAGGGGAATCTCTATGGCTACACCTTC.

This clone showed up just a few times. The rearrangement uses TRBV6-1 and TRBJ2-7; TRBD1 matches at 7 bases. The CDR3 spans 14 residues. The ends lost 6 bases at V and 4 bases at J; junction bases unmatched: 9. Germline CDR1 and CDR2: MNHNS and SASEGT. In DNA, the CDR3 is TGTGCCAGCAGAATAACCGGGACAGCTTACGAGCAGTACTTC. Translated, it gives CASRITGTAYEQYF.

The chain's CDR3 is CASSYSEGAYGNTIYF. The CDR3 DNA sequence: TGTGCCAGCAGTTACTCAGAGGGGGCGTATGGAAACACCATATATTTT. The chain carries TRBV6-6 and TRBJ1-3; 7 nucleotides align to TRBD1. Germline V CDR1 and CDR2: MNHNY, SVGAGI (reference sequence). This CDR3 has 16 residues. Unmatched junction bases numbered 5, after V lost 0 bases and J lost 3 bases.